This T cell receptor (beta chain) was sequenced for a study of radiotherapy plus CTLA-4 blockade in lung cancer. With regard to this clone: What it binds is unknown.

Germline lookup yields CDR1 ENHRY and CDR2 SYGVKD. Losses at the gene ends were 4 bases for V and 9 bases for J; bases not matched to a gene: 15. This CDR3 spans 16 amino acids. The study gave focal radiation plus ipilimumab CTLA-4 blockade to patients with chemo-refractory metastatic non-small-cell lung cancer. TCRdb's table, derived via immunoSEQ multiplex PCR, lists solely in-frame clones and lacks some. In the table there are 84,000 or so clones, around 83% of which are singletons. Study-level points and caveats: After treatment with radiotherapy plus ipilimumab, TCR clones that came from the tumor expanded in blood.

This sequence was found in a human donor with non-small cell lung cancer that progressed on radiotherapy plus ipilimumab. This sample comprised peripheral blood, obtained from a patient treated with radiotherapy plus ipilimumab. The chain combines TRBV10-3 with TRBJ1-3; 7 nucleotides agree with TRBD1. The CDR3, as DNA: TGTGCCATCAGTGGACAGGGAGTCGGTTGGAGGGGCACCATATATTTT. Protein product: CAISGQGVGWRGTIYF.